The 32 T cell receptor beta chains in this list originate from one sample, sequenced in a study of early T cells in non-severe SARS-CoV-2 infection. TCRdb processed the 5' RACE reads anew with MiXCR; each CDR3 protein has one entry. This repertoire shows 45,000 to 65,000 distinct CDR3 sequences, about 9.1% found once; its top ten account for under 5%. Sequenced sample: whole blood. All receptors derive from an adult who was a healthcare worker with PCR-confirmed SARS-CoV-2 infection or an uninfected control (not recorded which).

The sample holds many counts of this clonotype. This rearrangement joins TRBV19 to TRBJ1-2; 7 nucleotides agree with TRBD1. Germline V gene lookup returns CDR1 LNHDA and CDR2 SQIVND (reference sequence). This CDR3 contains 14 residues. Trimming cost V 4 bases and J 8 bases; bases outside gene matches: 10. The CDR3 DNA follows: TGTGCCAGTAGTAGGGGGGACAGTCTGCAGGGCTACACCTTC. Residues: CASSRGDSLQGYTF.

The rearrangement uses TRBV6-6 and TRBJ1-1; TRBD1 agrees at 7 bases. Germline V gives CDR1 MNHNY, CDR2 SVGAGI (reference sequence). The CDR3 sequence is 15 residues long. J was trimmed by 2 bases and V by 6 bases; bases with no gene match: 9. CDR3 bases: TGTGCCAGCAGGCTACAGGGACAGCAAAACACTGAAGCTTTCTTT. Protein product: CASRLQGQQNTEAFF.

There are many counts of this clonotype. The chain carries TRBV6-5 and TRBJ1-4, with TRBD1 identical over 7 bases. Germline V gives CDR1 MNHEY, CDR2 SVGAGI. After removal of 5 bases from V and 5 bases from J, the junction contained 8 bases not matched to a gene. The length of the CDR3 is 15 residues. Here the CDR3 reads CASSLEGAENEKLFF. CDR3 nucleotides: TGTGCCAGCAGTCTTGAGGGGGCGGAAAATGAAAAACTGTTTTTT.

This clonotype has at least ten counts. This chain uses TRBV11-2 with TRBJ2-1, with 9 bases that match TRBD1. V lost 4 bases to trimming and J lost 6 bases; unmatched junction nucleotides: 7. The germline gives CDR1 SGHAT, CDR2 FQNNGV. This CDR3 is 15 amino acids long. CDR3 sequence (DNA): TGTGCCAGCAGCTCTCACAGGGGGCTGGGCAATGAGCAGTTCTTC. Protein product: CASSSHRGLGNEQFF.

This clonotype came up a few times. The chain couples TRBV3-1 to TRBJ2-6; 8 nucleotides line up with TRBD1. V shed 7 bases, J shed 2 bases, and the junction held 7 bases outside the gene matches. The CDR3 runs to 16 residues. Germline CDR1 is LGHDT and CDR2 is YNNKEL (reference sequence). The CDR3 region has the DNA TGTGCCAGCAAGGACAGGGACCCCACTGGGGCCAACGTCCTGACTTTC. Its protein product is CASKDRDPTGANVLTF.

This clonotype has just a few counts. The rearrangement links TRBV6-5 to TRBJ1-3; no definite D call. Germline V gene lookup returns CDR1 MNHEY and CDR2 SVGAGI. The CDR3 has 17 residues. The V end was cut by 9 bases, the J end by 0 bases, with 21 bases between. The CDR3 DNA follows: TGTGCCAGTGGCTCCCGGGAGCAATGGGGCTCTGGAAACACCATATATTTT. As protein: CASGSREQWGSGNTIYF.

This clonotype was seen more than once but under ten times. The J gene is TRBJ2-3, the V gene TRBV29-1; no definite D call. The CDR3 has 13 amino acids. Germline values: CDR1 SQVTM, CDR2 ANQGSEA. V was pared by 5 bases and J by 0 bases, with 9 bases between. Here the CDR3 DNA reads TGCAGCGTTTCACCTCTCAGCACAGATACGCAGTATTTT. Its protein product is CSVSPLSTDTQYF.

This clonotype was seen a handful of times. V is TRBV11-2 and J is TRBJ2-2, with 10 positions matching TRBD1. The ends lost 4 bases at V and 1 base at J; junction bases unmatched: 3. Germline CDR1 and CDR2: SGHAT and FQNNGV. The CDR3 has 16 amino acids. CDR3 sequence (DNA): TGTGCCAGCAGCTCCCGGACAGGGGGGAACACCGGGGAGCTGTTTTTT. This gives the protein CASSSRTGGNTGELFF.

This clonotype was detected many times. The gene calls are TRBV4-1 and TRBJ2-5; no definite D call. The V end lost 2 bases, the J end lost 5 bases, and 15 bases lay between the germline ends. The CDR3 runs 15 residues. Germline CDR1 reads MGHRA; CDR2 reads YSYEKL. CDR3 amino acids: CASSQSEASEETQYF. The CDR3 DNA sequence: TGCGCCAGCAGCCAATCCGAGGCCAGTGAGGAGACCCAGTACTTC.

This clonotype has at least ten counts. This chain links TRBV7-9 with TRBJ1-4; a weak D match, TRBD1 (5 bases). Germline V gene data show CDR1 as SEHNR and CDR2 as FQNEAQ (reference sequence). Trimming pared 1 base from V and 7 bases from J, leaving 16 bases between. CDR3 size: 16 residues. The CDR3 reads CASSLDGRQGGEKLFF. The CDR3 nucleotides are TGTGCCAGCAGCTTAGATGGGCGGCAGGGCGGTGAAAAACTGTTTTTT.

In this sample, this clonotype turned up many times. This rearrangement joins TRBV7-2 to TRBJ2-1; 7 positions match TRBD2. Per the germline V gene, CDR1 is SGHTA and CDR2 is FQGNSA. Losses at the gene ends were 5 bases for V and 4 bases for J; bases not matched to a gene: 5. The CDR3 loop spans 14 amino acids. The CDR3: CASSPDSGYNEQFF. The CDR3, as DNA: TGTGCCAGCAGCCCTGATAGCGGGTACAATGAGCAGTTCTTC.

This clonotype was detected ten times or more. The chain uses TRBV15 and TRBJ1-1; D gene ambiguous. Germline loops: CDR1 LNHNV, CDR2 YYDKDF (reference sequence). V was clipped by 5 bases and J by 0 bases, with 10 bases between them. The CDR3 totals 14 residues. The CDR3 protein is CATSGVLMNTEAFF. CDR3 nucleotide sequence: TGTGCCACCAGCGGGGTCCTGATGAACACTGAAGCTTTCTTT.

In its sample, this clonotype was seen a few times. The CDR3 sequence: CASSSNQGALEETQYF. In nucleotides, the CDR3 is TGTGCCAGCAGCTCCAACCAGGGGGCGTTGGAAGAGACCCAGTACTTC. The chain links TRBV7-9 to TRBJ2-5; the match to TRBD1 covers 8 bases. J was trimmed by 3 bases and V by 4 bases; bases with no gene match: 10. Germline-derived CDR1 and CDR2 are SEHNR and FQNEAQ (reference sequence). The CDR3 runs to 16 residues.

This clonotype was seen at least ten times. The chain couples TRBV5-1 to TRBJ1-6, with 8 bases aligning to TRBD1. J lost 7 bases, V lost 0 bases, and 3 bases had no gene match. The CDR3 contains 15 residues. Germline V CDR1 and CDR2: SGHRS, YFSETQ. The CDR3 here is CASSLGDRGNSPLHF. The CDR3 region has the DNA TGCGCCAGCAGCTTGGGCGACAGGGGAAATTCACCCCTCCACTTT.

This clonotype has a handful of counts. This chain connects TRBV29-1 to TRBJ1-2; possible D gene TRBD1, 6 bases. The CDR3 extends over 14 amino acids. The V gene lost 2 bases and the J gene lost 4 bases, with 14 bases spanning the gap. Germline CDR1 is SQVTM and CDR2 is ANQGSEA. The CDR3 sequence: CSVESGGGVYGYTF. The CDR3 DNA follows: TGCAGCGTTGAATCGGGGGGCGGCGTCTATGGCTACACCTTC. Full variable domain (remainder filled in from reference TRBV29-1 and TRBJ1-2): SAVISQKPSRDICQRGTSLTIQCQVDSQVTMMFWYRQQPGQSLTLIATANQGSEATYESGFVIDKFPISRPNLTFSTLTVSNMSPEDSSIYLCSVESGGGVYGYTFGSGTRLTVV.

In this sample, this clonotype turned up many times. As DNA, the CDR3 is TGTGCCAGCACAGTGATATCGAACACCGGGGAGCTGTTTTTT. Translated, it gives CASTVISNTGELFF. This sequence joins TRBV7-9 and TRBJ2-2; D is ambiguous. V was pared by 7 bases and J by 0 bases, with 9 bases between. Germline CDR1 reads SEHNR; CDR2 reads FQNEAQ (reference sequence). The CDR3 is 14 residues long. The variable domain in full, with the rest retrieved from reference TRBV7-9 and TRBJ2-2, is DTGVSQNPRHKITKRGQNVTFRCDPISEHNRLYWYRQTLGQGPEFLTYFQNEAQLEKSRLLSDRFSAERPKGSFSTLEIQRTEQGDSAMYLCASTVISNTGELFFGEGSRLTVL.

There are many counts of this clonotype. The V call is TRBV10-3, the J call TRBJ2-3; 10 bases are a match to TRBD2. V was clipped by 7 bases and J by 1 base; unmatched bases: 5. CDR1 is ENHRY and CDR2 is SYGVKD in the germline V gene. The CDR3 runs to 15 residues. The CDR3 here is CAITPSGGRTDTQYF. The CDR3 DNA sequence: TGTGCCATCACACCTAGCGGGGGACGCACAGATACGCAGTATTTT.

The table lists this clonotype with many counts. DNA of the CDR3: TGTGCCTGGGTGGACGGGAAAGGCTACACCTTC. Translated: CAWVDGKGYTF. This sequence joins TRBV30 and TRBJ1-2; D unresolved. This CDR3 comprises 11 residues. Germline V gene lookup returns CDR1 GTSNPN and CDR2 SVGIG (reference sequence). V dropped 5 bases and J dropped 8 bases, with 12 bases sitting between them.

This clonotype was found many times. This chain connects TRBV24-1 to TRBJ2-2; TRBD1 aligns across 8 bases. Germline CDR1 and CDR2: KGHDR and SFDVKD. J was trimmed by 12 bases and V by 4 bases; bases with no gene match: 6. The CDR3 runs 13 residues. This CDR3 is CATSDPDREKLFF. In DNA form, the CDR3 reads TGTGCCACCAGTGACCCGGACAGGGAAAAGCTGTTTTTT.

This clonotype showed up many times. The chain joins TRBV29-1 to TRBJ1-1, with D possibly TRBD1 on 5 matching bases. The CDR3 contains 12 residues. Trimming removed 3 bases at V and 6 bases at J, with 11 bases between. CDR1 is SQVTM, CDR2 ANQGSEA, per germline. CDR3 region: CSVEGRRAEAFF. The CDR3 nucleotides read TGCAGCGTTGAGGGGCGTCGGGCTGAAGCTTTCTTT.

Many counts were recorded for this clonotype. J is TRBJ2-7 and V is TRBV25-1, with TRBD2 matching over 7 bases. The V gene end was trimmed by 4 bases and the J gene end by 6 bases; junction bases not matched to a gene: 6. In germline, CDR1 is MGHDK, CDR2 SYGVNS. The length of the CDR3 is 13 residues. CDR3 in amino acids: CASSAPTSSEQYF. CDR3 DNA: TGTGCCAGCAGTGCCCCGACTAGCTCCGAGCAGTACTTC.

In this sample, this clonotype turned up a few times. The chain is built from TRBV12-3 or TRBV12-4 and TRBJ2-3, with D uncertain. The CDR3 contains 12 residues. V shed 5 bases and J shed 2 bases, with 5 bases lying between them. The CDR3 region is CASSTTTDTQYF. The CDR3 DNA reads TGTGCCAGCAGTACAACCACAGATACGCAGTATTTT.

This clonotype was seen a handful of times. The chain couples TRBV27 to TRBJ2-5, with D possibly TRBD2 on 6 matching bases. The CDR3 totals 12 residues. Germline CDR1 MNHEY, CDR2 SMNVEV (reference sequence). V lost 6 bases and J lost 5, with 10 bases in between. The CDR3 region is CASRGGVETQYF. The CDR3 nucleotides are TGTGCCAGCAGGGGCGGGGTGGAGACCCAGTACTTC.

This clonotype was seen a few times. The chain is built from TRBV13 and TRBJ2-6; D remains ambiguous. Germline V gene data show CDR1 as PRHDT and CDR2 as FYEKMQ (reference sequence). V lost 8 bases and J lost 0, with 14 bases in between. The CDR3 has 16 residues. The CDR3 sequence is CASHRQFYSGANVLTF. The DNA for the CDR3 is TGTGCCAGCCATCGGCAGTTTTACTCTGGGGCCAACGTCCTGACTTTC.

About this clonotype itself: A much bigger clone sits one base away, suggesting this may be a read error. The chain links TRBV6-1 to TRBJ2-1; 8 positions match TRBD2. This CDR3 spans 12 amino acids. The germline CDR1 and CDR2 sequences are MNHNS and SASEGT. The CDR3 coding sequence is TGTGTCGCCCATAGCGGGACTGAGGAGCAGTTCTTC. Translated: CVAHSGTEEQFF.

In this sample, this clonotype turned up a few times. The rearrangement uses TRBV9 and TRBJ2-3; D remains ambiguous. Trimming stripped 4 bases from V and 0 bases from J, with 15 bases between. The CDR3 totals 16 residues. Germline loops: CDR1 SGDLS, CDR2 YYNGEE. DNA for the CDR3: TGTGCCAGCAGCTTTGGACCCAGCCCCAGCACAGATACGCAGTATTTT. Translated: CASSFGPSPSTDTQYF.

This chain connects TRBV7-9 to TRBJ2-1; D not resolved. The CDR3 has 11 residues. The germline V gene has CDR1 SEHNR and CDR2 FQNEAQ (reference sequence). V was clipped by 2 bases and J by 9 bases, with 5 bases between them. This CDR3 is CASSLLIEQFF. The CDR3 DNA reads as TGTGCCAGCAGCTTATTGATTGAGCAGTTCTTC. Based on the CDR3 plus reference TRBV7-9 and TRBJ2-1, the full variable domain is DTGVSQNPRHKITKRGQNVTFRCDPISEHNRLYWYRQTLGQGPEFLTYFQNEAQLEKSRLLSDRFSAERPKGSFSTLEIQRTEQGDSAMYLCASSLLIEQFFGPGTRLTVL.

The chain is built from TRBV13 and TRBJ2-7; 9 nucleotides match TRBD2. The germline V gene has CDR1 PRHDT and CDR2 FYEKMQ (reference sequence). V shed 1 base and J 3 bases; nucleotides not matched to a gene: 4. This CDR3 is built from 15 residues. CDR3 in amino acids: CASSLEASGDYEQYF. CDR3 coding DNA: TGTGCCAGCAGCTTAGAGGCTAGCGGGGACTACGAGCAGTACTTC.

This clonotype has a handful of counts. The V call is TRBV7-2, the J call TRBJ2-3, with TRBD2 as a possible D gene (6 bases). V dropped 7 bases and J dropped 7 bases, with 12 bases sitting between them. Germline V gene lookup returns CDR1 SGHTA and CDR2 FQGNSA. The CDR3 loop spans 12 amino acids. The CDR3 is CASTSSAYTQYF. DNA for the CDR3: TGTGCCAGCACCTCTAGCGCCTATACGCAGTATTTT.

This clonotype was recorded many times. The genes are TRBV7-6 and TRBJ2-3; 8 bases match TRBD2. The V segment lost 2 bases and the J segment 0 bases; nucleotides outside the gene matches: 7. CDR1 is SGHVS, CDR2 FNYEAQ, per germline. The CDR3 loop spans 17 amino acids. As DNA, the CDR3 is TGTGCCAGCAGCTTAACCGGGACTAGTTCTAGCACAGATACGCAGTATTTT. It is translated as CASSLTGTSSSTDTQYF. Variable domain in full (rest from reference TRBV7-6 and TRBJ2-3): GAGVSQSPRYKVTKRGQDVALRCDPISGHVSLYWYRQALGQGPEFLTYFNYEAQQDKSGLPNDRFSAERPEGSISTLTIQRTEQRDSAMYRCASSLTGTSSSTDTQYFGPGTRLTVL.

In this sample, this clonotype turned up a few times. The chain's CDR3 is CAISAETTGTQYF. For the CDR3, the DNA is TGTGCCATCAGTGCCGAGACAACCGGGACCCAGTACTTC. The gene calls are TRBV10-3 and TRBJ2-5; the D is unclear. Per the germline V gene, CDR1 is ENHRY and CDR2 is SYGVKD. V lost 4 bases and J lost 7, with 13 bases in between. The CDR3 spans 13 residues.

For the CDR3, the DNA is TGTGCCAGCACCCTAACTCAGACAGGGGCTGAAGCTTTCTTT. Protein product: CASTLTQTGAEAFF. The chain joins TRBV28 to TRBJ1-1; TRBD1 matches 8 bases. CDR1 is MDHEN and CDR2 is SYDVKM in the germline V gene. The J segment lost 6 bases and the V segment lost 7 bases, leaving 10 bases of the junction unmatched. The length of the CDR3 is 14 residues. The full variable domain, its missing parts supplied by reference TRBV28 and TRBJ1-1, is DVKVTQSSRYLVKRTGEKVFLECVQDMDHENMFWYRQDPGLGLRLIYFSYDVKMKEKGDIPEGYSVSREKKERFSLILESASTNQTSMYLCASTLTQTGAEAFFGQGTRLTVV.